The present T cell receptor beta chain was sequenced within a study of beta chain features in type 1 diabetes. Study overall: There were approximately 100,000,000 sorted cells examined across all samples.

The investigators reverse transcribed all of the isolated RNA, so they sequenced expressed TCRB transcripts. Repertoires were generated with immunoSEQ multiplex PCR, while TCRdb's copy carries only in-frame clones and drops some. The repertoire has hundreds of thousands of clones, approximately 11% of them found once; the top ten carry over 0.015%. Findings of the study overall: PCR could preferentially amplify shorter templates, alike in patients and controls.

About this clone itself: Its specificity is unknown.

Specimen: naive CD4+ T cells from blood. This receptor was obtained from a woman in her twenties or thirties in good health.

CDR3 region: CASSLSTLTGGPGYTF. CDR3 in DNA: TGCGCCAGCAGCCTATCGACTTTAACAGGGGGTCCAGGCTACACCTTC. The V and J genes are TRBV5-1 and TRBJ1-2, with TRBD1 identical over 8 bases. CDR3 length: 16 amino acids. Germline CDR1 SGHRS, CDR2 YFSETQ. The V segment lost 4 bases and the J segment 8 bases; nucleotides outside the gene matches: 16.